The clone carrying this T cell receptor beta chain appeared once. Produced via immunoSEQ multiplex PCR; TCRdb's table is partial and in-frame only. Found here are roughly 250,000 clones, roughly 86% of them singletons; the top ten hold roughly 2%. The V segment lost 4 bases and the J segment 8 bases; nucleotides outside the gene matches: 13. The CDR3 has 15 residues. CDR1 and CDR2 (germline): MNHEY, SVGAGI. This entry is derived from a study of blood T cell repertoires in COVID-19. Across the whole study: The cDNA or gDNA used as material had been derived from T cells, B-cell-depleted T cells, or PBMCs.

The receptor's source is a woman between 50 and 59 years old who had recovered from COVID-19. This chain connects TRBV6-5 to TRBJ2-7; the match to TRBD1 covers 8 bases. The sequenced material came from PBMCs or T cells enriched from blood (not recorded which). For the CDR3, the DNA is TGTGCCAGCAGTTCGGAAACCGGGACAGGCCGTAAGCAGTACTTC. This translates into CASSSETGTGRKQYF.